This TCR beta chain was sequenced during a study of CD8 T cells in ankylosing spondylitis. Findings of the study overall: Characteristic of ankylosing spondylitis blood, it appeared, was a TCR beta motif comprising roughly 8 highly homologous variants.

On this clonotype itself: What it binds is unknown.

TCRdb redid the calling of the 5' RACE reads with MiXCR, one entry per CDR3 protein. The sample yields roughly 440,000 distinct CDR3 sequences, approximately 17% seen once. Trimming pared 3 bases from V and 8 bases from J, leaving 13 bases between. In germline, CDR1 is DFQATT, CDR2 SNEGSKA (reference sequence). CDR3 length equals 12 residues. Material for sequencing was blood, either unsorted or a sorted T cell fraction (not recorded which). The V and J genes are TRBV20-1 and TRBJ1-2; D is unclear. The sequence derives from a male donor with ankylosing spondylitis. CDR3: CSASNPTGGYTF. Written as DNA, the CDR3 is TGCAGTGCTAGCAACCCTACGGGGGGCTACACCTTC.